A single count supports the clone carrying this T cell receptor beta chain. The data derive from a study of cytomegalovirus exposure and HLA in healthy donors. The PCR was carried out with 60 Vbeta primers and 13 Jbeta primers. Libraries were prepared by immunoSEQ multiplex PCR; TCRdb keeps only in-frame clonotypes and omits some of them. The profile shows 200,000 to 250,000 clones, more than 75% of them singletons. The source of this sequence is a human donor in good health. Source material: PBMCs.

For the CDR3, the DNA is TGTGCCAGCAGCTCCGGGACTAGCGGCACAGATACGCAGTATTTT. Amino acids: CASSSGTSGTDTQYF. This chain joins TRBV11-3 and TRBJ2-3; 10 positions agree with TRBD2. The CDR3 has 15 amino acids. CDR1 and CDR2 from the germline V gene are SGHNT and YENEEA. Trimming at V came to 4 bases and at J to 1 base, leaving 2 bases not matched to a gene.